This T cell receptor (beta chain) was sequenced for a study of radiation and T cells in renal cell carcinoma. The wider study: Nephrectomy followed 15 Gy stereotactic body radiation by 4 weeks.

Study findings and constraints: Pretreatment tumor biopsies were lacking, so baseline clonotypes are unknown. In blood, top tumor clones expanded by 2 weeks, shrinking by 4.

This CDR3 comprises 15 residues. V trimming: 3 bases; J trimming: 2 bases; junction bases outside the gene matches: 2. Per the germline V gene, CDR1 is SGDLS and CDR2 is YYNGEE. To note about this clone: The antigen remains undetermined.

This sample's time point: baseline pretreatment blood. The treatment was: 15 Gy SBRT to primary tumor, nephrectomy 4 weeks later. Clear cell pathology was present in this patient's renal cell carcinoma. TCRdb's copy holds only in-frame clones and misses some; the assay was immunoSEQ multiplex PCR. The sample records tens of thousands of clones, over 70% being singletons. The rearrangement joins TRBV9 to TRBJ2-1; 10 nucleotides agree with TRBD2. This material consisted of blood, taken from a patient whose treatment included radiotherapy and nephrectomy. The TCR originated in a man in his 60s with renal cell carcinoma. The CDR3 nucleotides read TGTGCCAGCAGCGGGGGACTAGCGCCCTACAATGAGCAGTTCTTC. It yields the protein CASSGGLAPYNEQFF.